The 30 T cell receptor beta chains below all came from one sample that was sequenced in a study of blood T cell repertoires in COVID-19. Libraries were prepared by immunoSEQ multiplex PCR; TCRdb keeps only in-frame clonotypes and omits some of them. The repertoire consists of about 240,000 clones, with about four fifths occurring once and the leading ten covering 6.5% to 9.5%. Sequencing used peripheral blood. These receptors all stem from a woman older than 75 with COVID-19, enrolled during active disease.

This clone was detected only a few times. The chain has TRBV6-6 and TRBJ1-5; no clear D gene. Per germline, CDR1 MNHNY and CDR2 SVGAGI (reference sequence). Trimming pared 0 bases from V and 5 bases from J, leaving 5 bases between. This CDR3 has 13 amino acids. DNA of the CDR3: TGTGCCAGCAGTTACTCGGCAGATCAGCCCCAGCATTTT. Translation: CASSYSADQPQHF.

The CDR3 DNA follows: TGTGCCAGCAGACAGGGGGCTTCGGATACGCAGTATTTT. Translated, it gives CASRQGASDTQYF. V gene TRBV5-6 combines with J gene TRBJ2-3; 9 nucleotides agree with TRBD1. Per germline, CDR1 SGHDT and CDR2 YYEEEE. The CDR3 contains 13 residues. V was pared by 5 bases and J by 6 bases, with 4 bases of the junction left unmatched.

As DNA, the CDR3 is TGTGCCTGGAGTGTAGGGGCGGGGGGGCTCGGCGAGACCCAGTACTTC. Amino acids: CAWSVGAGGLGETQYF. The rearrangement links TRBV30 to TRBJ2-5, with 9 bases lining up with TRBD2. The J segment lost 5 bases and the V segment lost 0 bases, leaving 10 bases of the junction unmatched. The CDR3 loop spans 16 amino acids. The germline gives CDR1 GTSNPN, CDR2 SVGIG (reference sequence).

This chain links TRBV6-2 or TRBV6-3 with TRBJ2-1, with TRBD2 matching 12 bases. Per the germline V gene, CDR1 is MNHEY and CDR2 is SVGEGT. Germline trimming cut 4 bases from V and 7 bases from J; bases unmatched to any gene: 5. The CDR3 is made up of 15 amino acids. CDR3 sequence (DNA): TGTGCCAGCAGTTGGCGGCTAGCGGGGGGGAATGAGCAGTTCTTC. As protein: CASSWRLAGGNEQFF.

The genes are TRBV19 and TRBJ2-7, with TRBD1 matching over 8 bases. Trimming at V came to 5 bases and at J to 3 bases, leaving 3 bases not matched to a gene. The CDR3 consists of 13 residues. Germline CDR1 and CDR2: LNHDA and SQIVND (reference sequence). CDR3: CASSVDRDYEQYF. The CDR3 DNA reads as TGTGCCAGTAGTGTGGACAGGGACTACGAGCAGTACTTC.

The gene calls are TRBV28 and TRBJ2-7; possible D gene TRBD1, 6 bases. CDR1 MDHEN and CDR2 SYDVKM come from the germline V gene. The CDR3 spans 15 residues. V lost 5 bases and J 0 bases, leaving 14 bases between the germline ends. The CDR3 reads CASSIGTLSSYEQYF. The DNA for the CDR3 is TGTGCCAGCAGTATCGGGACACTGAGCTCCTACGAGCAGTACTTC.

V is TRBV27 and J is TRBJ2-1, with 8 bases matching TRBD2. Germline assignment: CDR1 MNHEY and CDR2 SMNVEV (reference sequence). The junction had 9 bases not matched to a gene; V was cut back by 4 bases and J by 7 bases. The length of the CDR3 is 15 residues. CDR3 nucleotides: TGTGCCAGCAGTTACCTAGCGGGTGCGAGGAATGAGCAGTTCTTC. It yields the protein CASSYLAGARNEQFF.

The V and J genes are TRBV19 and TRBJ1-6, with 8 bases fitting TRBD1. This CDR3 region has 14 residues. In germline, CDR1 is LNHDA, CDR2 SQIVND (reference sequence). V shed 3 bases and J 10 bases; nucleotides not matched to a gene: 5. CDR3 amino acids: CASSITGTGSPLHF. The CDR3 nucleotides read TGTGCCAGTAGTATCACCGGGACAGGCTCACCCCTCCACTTT.

The J gene is TRBJ2-5, the V gene TRBV30, with 12 nucleotides matching TRBD2. The CDR3 runs to 17 residues. Germline CDR1 and CDR2: GTSNPN and SVGIG (reference sequence). Trimming cost V 0 bases and J 0 bases; bases outside gene matches: 5. Here the CDR3 DNA reads TGTGCCTGGAGTGTAGGGGGGACTAGCGGGTACCAAGAGACCCAGTACTTC. Amino acid sequence: CAWSVGGTSGYQETQYF.

This clone has a count of ten or more. The chain links TRBV6-5 to TRBJ1-3, with TRBD1 identical over 7 bases. CDR1 and CDR2 (germline): MNHEY, SVGAGI. V was clipped by 8 bases and J by 0 bases; unmatched bases: 7. The CDR3 is made up of 15 amino acids. The DNA for the CDR3 is TGTGCCAGCCTGACAGGGACGAGCTCTGGAAACACCATATATTTT. Translating gives CASLTGTSSGNTIYF.

The CDR3 sequence: CASSKDSNEKLFF. In DNA, the CDR3 is TGTGCCAGCTCCAAGGACAGCAATGAAAAACTGTTTTTT. This chain joins TRBV18 and TRBJ1-4, with D possibly TRBD1 on 6 matching bases. Trimming pared 6 bases from V and 5 bases from J, leaving 10 bases between. Germline assignment: CDR1 KGHSH and CDR2 LQKENI. The CDR3 has 13 amino acids.

This chain connects TRBV5-1 to TRBJ1-5; D is unresolved. The CDR3 sequence is 15 residues long. In germline, CDR1 is SGHRS, CDR2 YFSETQ. With 4 bases removed from V and 6 bases from J, the gap between germline ends came to 17 bases. This CDR3 reads CASSQSGREGQPQHF. The CDR3 DNA sequence: TGCGCCAGCAGCCAAAGTGGGAGGGAGGGTCAGCCCCAGCATTTT.

This clone was counted between two and nine times. The chain recombines TRBV4-1 with TRBJ1-5; D is unclear. This CDR3 has 16 residues. Trimming left V 3 bases short and J 8 bases short, with 20 bases between. Germline loops: CDR1 MGHRA, CDR2 YSYEKL. As DNA, the CDR3 is TGCGCCAGCAGCCACGAAGGTGGTCCCTGGGAGAAGCCCCAGCATTTT. Translating it yields CASSHEGGPWEKPQHF.

This clone was found a few times. V is TRBV3-1 (or the pseudogene TRBV3-2) and J is TRBJ1-2, with TRBD1 as a possible D gene (6 bases). The CDR3 is 12 residues long. The germline V and J ends were trimmed by 8 bases and 5 bases, with 12 bases remaining between them. Germline CDR1 is LGHDT and CDR2 is YNNKEL (reference sequence). CDR3 sequence reads: CASGDTGYGYTF. The CDR3 DNA is TGTGCCAGCGGGGACACGGGGTATGGCTACACCTTC.

This clone has only a few counts. The rearrangement joins TRBV6-1 to TRBJ1-4; perhaps TRBD1 as D (5 bases). V dropped 1 base and J dropped 2 bases, with 8 bases sitting between them. This CDR3 is 15 amino acids long. CDR1 and CDR2 from the germline V gene are MNHNS and SASEGT. CDR3 sequence reads: CASSEGDFTNEKLFF. The CDR3 nucleotides are TGTGCCAGCAGTGAAGGGGACTTTACTAATGAAAAACTGTTTTTT.

V and J are TRBV19 and TRBJ2-2; 9 nucleotides line up with TRBD1. V lost 5 bases to trimming and J lost 5 bases; unmatched junction nucleotides: 6. This CDR3 comprises 15 residues. CDR1 LNHDA and CDR2 SQIVND come from the germline V gene (reference sequence). This chain's CDR3 is CASSLQGAWTGELFF. The CDR3 DNA sequence: TGTGCCAGTAGTCTACAGGGGGCGTGGACCGGGGAGCTGTTTTTT.

This chain links TRBV11-2 with TRBJ1-3; D may be TRBD1 (6 bases). The length of the CDR3 is 16 residues. Trimming cost V 3 bases and J 6 bases, with 18 bases left between them. CDR1 SGHAT and CDR2 FQNNGV come from the germline V gene. CDR3 residues: CASSFRQVTKENTIYF. CDR3 nucleotide sequence: TGTGCCAGCAGCTTCAGACAGGTTACCAAGGAAAACACCATATATTTT.

The gene calls are TRBV6-2 or TRBV6-3 and TRBJ2-7, with 12 bases identical to TRBD2. Germline values: CDR1 MNHEY, CDR2 SVGEGT. This CDR3 comprises 14 residues. Trimming cost V 5 bases and J 5 bases; bases outside gene matches: 4. CDR3 nucleotide sequence: TGTGCCAGCAGTGCGACTAGCGGGAGCAACGAGCAGTACTTC. Translation: CASSATSGSNEQYF.

This clone was picked up a small number of times. The chain is built from TRBV3-1 (or the pseudogene TRBV3-2) and TRBJ1-5; unclear D gene. This CDR3 region has 15 residues. Between the trimmed V and J ends, which lost 2 bases and 2 bases, there was a span of 10 bases. CDR1 and CDR2 (germline): LGHDT, YNNKEL (reference sequence). The CDR3 DNA sequence: TGTGCCAGCAGCCAAACGACGGGTGGCAATCAGCCCCAGCATTTT. It codes for CASSQTTGGNQPQHF.

The V and J genes are TRBV6-1 and TRBJ2-7; 14 positions match TRBD2. V lost 5 bases to trimming and J lost 1 base; unmatched junction nucleotides: 10. CDR3 length: 18 amino acids. The germline CDR1 and CDR2 sequences are MNHNS and SASEGT. DNA of the CDR3: TGTGCCAGCAGTAAAGGGACTAGCGGGAGCCCTTTATCCTACGAGCAGTACTTC. Its protein product is CASSKGTSGSPLSYEQYF.

Notes on this clone: Additional DNA sequences in this sample encode the identical CDR3. V and J are TRBV5-1 and TRBJ2-1; unclear D gene. The CDR3 runs to 15 residues. V was pared by 2 bases and J by 0 bases, with 9 bases between. Germline V gene sequence: CDR1 SGHRS, CDR2 YFSETQ. The CDR3 region is CASSLGGNSYNEQFF. The CDR3 DNA follows: TGCGCCAGCAGCTTAGGCGGCAACTCCTACAATGAGCAGTTCTTC.

The chain has TRBV9 and TRBJ1-2; 7 bases agree with TRBD1. The CDR3 is 15 amino acids. The germline V gene has CDR1 SGDLS and CDR2 YYNGEE. J lost 2 bases, V lost 3 bases, and 7 bases had no gene match. The CDR3 DNA follows: TGTGCCAGCAGCGGTTCTGACAGGGCGAACTATGGCTACACCTTC. The encoded protein is CASSGSDRANYGYTF.

J is TRBJ1-2 and V is TRBV30; D is unresolved. The germline CDR1 and CDR2 sequences are GTSNPN and SVGIG (reference sequence). V lost 0 bases to trimming and J lost 4 bases, with 9 bases between them. This CDR3 is built from 13 residues. As DNA, the CDR3 is TGTGCCTGGAGTGTAGGGCGGGTCTATGGCTACACCTTC. Translation: CAWSVGRVYGYTF.

The chain joins TRBV4-1 to TRBJ2-3, with TRBD1 identical over 7 bases. This CDR3 is built from 18 residues. The J segment lost 3 bases and the V segment lost 3 bases, leaving 15 bases of the junction unmatched. Per the germline V gene, CDR1 is MGHRA and CDR2 is YSYEKL. The CDR3, as DNA: TGCGCCAGCAGCCAGACAGCTTTAGGGGGCTCCCGGACAGATACGCAGTATTTT. Its translation is CASSQTALGGSRTDTQYF.

The chain uses TRBV28 and TRBJ2-7; tentative D call: TRBD1 (6 bases). The CDR3 is 16 residues long. V was pared by 2 bases and J by 6 bases, with 20 bases between. CDR1 and CDR2 (germline): MDHEN, SYDVKM. The CDR3 bases are TGTGCCAGCAGTTTAACCGGACAGCCCCCGAGAGGCGAGCAGTACTTC. Translated, it gives CASSLTGQPPRGEQYF.

The chain links TRBV6-6 to TRBJ2-1; D not resolved. Per the germline V gene, CDR1 is MNHNY and CDR2 is SVGAGI (reference sequence). Trimming shortened V by 6 bases and J by 2 bases, and 8 bases separated the two germline ends. This CDR3 is 13 amino acids long. CDR3 nucleotide sequence: TGTGCCAGCAGCAACACAGCCTACAATGAGCAGTTCTTC. Its protein is CASSNTAYNEQFF.

This chain links TRBV27 with TRBJ2-3; TRBD2 matches 8 bases. This CDR3 has 14 residues. Germline V gene lookup returns CDR1 MNHEY and CDR2 SMNVEV (reference sequence). Losses at the gene ends were 6 bases for V and 5 bases for J; bases not matched to a gene: 7. CDR3 in amino acids: CASSTYGGEDTQYF. The CDR3 nucleotides are TGTGCCAGCAGCACCTACGGGGGGGAAGATACGCAGTATTTT.

V and J are TRBV28 and TRBJ2-2; 8 bases align to TRBD2. After removal of 3 bases from V and 2 bases from J, the junction contained 2 bases not matched to a gene. Germline CDR1 MDHEN, CDR2 SYDVKM. This CDR3 is 15 amino acids long. CDR3 coding DNA: TGTGCCAGCAGTTTCGGGAGGGTCAACACCGGGGAGCTGTTTTTT. Its protein product is CASSFGRVNTGELFF.

The chain employs TRBV6-5 and TRBJ1-6, with TRBD1 as a possible D gene (5 bases). Trimming removed 4 bases from V and 13 bases from J, with 23 bases in between. The CDR3 has 16 residues. The germline V gene encodes CDR1 MNHEY and CDR2 SVGAGI. CDR3 region: CASSFSQTARLYPLHF. CDR3 DNA sequence: TGTGCCAGCAGTTTTTCTCAGACAGCCCGGTTATATCCCCTCCACTTT.

The chain couples TRBV5-6 to TRBJ1-2, with D maybe TRBD1 (5 bases). This CDR3 is built from 15 residues. The V gene's germline CDR1 is SGHDT and CDR2 YYEEEE. The germline V and J ends were trimmed by 0 bases and 5 bases, with 14 bases remaining between them. This chain's CDR3 is CASSLGPTGVYGYTF. The CDR3 region has the DNA TGTGCCAGCAGCTTGGGACCCACGGGGGTATATGGCTACACCTTC.